What follows are 10 T cell receptor beta chains derived from one specimen sequenced in a study of Ad26.COV2.S vaccination and SARS-CoV-2 variants. TCRdb's table, derived via immunoSEQ multiplex PCR, lists solely in-frame clones and lacks some. The sample includes some 350,000 clones, roughly nine tenths seen only once; the top ten take 3% to 4%. Source: peripheral blood, taken after recovery from COVID-19. The receptors come from a human donor who had recovered from COVID-19.

The chain recombines TRBV18 with TRBJ2-1, with D perhaps TRBD1 (5 bases). The length of the CDR3 is 16 residues. Trimming shortened V by 1 base and J by 2 bases, and 12 bases separated the two germline ends. The germline gives CDR1 KGHSH, CDR2 LQKENI. CDR3 loop: CASSPQGDKTYNEQFF. The CDR3, as DNA: TGTGCCAGCTCACCACAAGGGGATAAGACCTACAATGAGCAGTTCTTC.

The chain uses TRBV5-4 and TRBJ2-1; D possibly corresponds to TRBD2 (7 bases). Between the trimmed V and J ends, which lost 0 bases and 7 bases, there was a span of 17 bases. This CDR3 is 16 amino acids long. CDR1 is SGHNT and CDR2 is YYREEE in the germline V gene (reference sequence). For the CDR3, the DNA is TGTGCCAGCAGCTTGGTAGGGGGGGGGCTACAGAATGAGCAGTTCTTC. Translating it yields CASSLVGGGLQNEQFF.

The chain links TRBV5-6 to TRBJ2-1; D call uncertain. Germline V gene lookup returns CDR1 SGHDT and CDR2 YYEEEE. The CDR3 has 11 amino acids. The ends were cut back, 7 bases at V and 7 bases at J, with 9 bases in the middle. CDR3 nucleotide sequence: TGTGCCAGCCAAACTGGGAATGAGCAGTTCTTC. It encodes CASQTGNEQFF.

The chain uses TRBV28 and TRBJ2-1; possible D gene TRBD1, 5 bases. The length of the CDR3 is 14 residues. Germline CDR1 MDHEN, CDR2 SYDVKM. V dropped 8 bases and J dropped 2 bases, with 13 bases sitting between them. Written as DNA, the CDR3 is TGTGCCAGCGAACGACAGTTGCCCTACAATGAGCAGTTCTTC. Its protein is CASERQLPYNEQFF.

The chain is built from TRBV7-3 and TRBJ1-1; no reliable D call. The germline V gene has CDR1 SGHTA and CDR2 FQGTGA. V was clipped by 2 bases and J by 1 base, with 5 bases between them. The CDR3 is 13 residues long. The CDR3, as DNA: TGTGCCAGCAGCTTATGGTGGAACACTGAAGCTTTCTTT. It specifies CASSLWWNTEAFF.

This rearrangement joins TRBV9 to TRBJ2-2; 7 bases align to TRBD1. This CDR3 spans 16 amino acids. V lost 4 bases and J lost 5; bases outside the gene matches: 11. In germline, CDR1 is SGDLS, CDR2 YYNGEE. The CDR3 DNA reads TGTGCCAGCAGCAACCAGGAACAGGGGATAACCGGGGAGCTGTTTTTT. It specifies CASSNQEQGITGELFF.

The chain links TRBV11-2 to TRBJ2-5; TRBD1 is a possible D gene (6 bases). CDR1 SGHAT and CDR2 FQNNGV come from the germline V gene. This CDR3 contains 16 residues. V gave up 4 bases and J gave up 0 bases, with 15 bases separating them. The CDR3 loop is CASSSLTWTDQETQYF. DNA of the CDR3: TGTGCCAGCAGCTCTCTAACGTGGACAGACCAAGAGACCCAGTACTTC.

The genes are TRBV5-4 and TRBJ2-1, with D perhaps TRBD1 or TRBD2 (5 bases each). V lost 4 bases, J lost 9 bases, and 14 bases lay in between. The CDR3 is made up of 13 amino acids. Germline values: CDR1 SGHNT, CDR2 YYREEE (reference sequence). CDR3 coding DNA: TGTGCCAGCAGCCCGGGACCTATAGGTGAGCAGTTCTTC. This gives the protein CASSPGPIGEQFF.

This chain links TRBV3-1 (or the pseudogene TRBV3-2) with TRBJ1-1, with D unclear. The CDR3 extends over 15 amino acids. The germline V and J ends were trimmed by 1 base and 1 base, with 10 bases remaining between them. Germline CDR1 reads LGHDT; CDR2 reads YNNKEL (reference sequence). CDR3 nucleotides: TGTGCCAGCAGCCAAGTAGCCCAGACGAACACTGAAGCTTTCTTT. It is translated as CASSQVAQTNTEAFF.

Only one count was recorded for this clone. V usage is TRBV19 and J usage is TRBJ1-5; 8 bases are shared with TRBD1. The CDR3 sequence is 16 residues long. The V gene end was trimmed by 1 base and the J gene end by 4 bases; junction bases not matched to a gene: 6. Germline values: CDR1 LNHDA, CDR2 SQIVND (reference sequence). The CDR3: CASSIGTGLVNQPQHF. Here the CDR3 DNA reads TGTGCCAGTAGTATAGGGACAGGGCTGGTAAATCAGCCCCAGCATTTT.